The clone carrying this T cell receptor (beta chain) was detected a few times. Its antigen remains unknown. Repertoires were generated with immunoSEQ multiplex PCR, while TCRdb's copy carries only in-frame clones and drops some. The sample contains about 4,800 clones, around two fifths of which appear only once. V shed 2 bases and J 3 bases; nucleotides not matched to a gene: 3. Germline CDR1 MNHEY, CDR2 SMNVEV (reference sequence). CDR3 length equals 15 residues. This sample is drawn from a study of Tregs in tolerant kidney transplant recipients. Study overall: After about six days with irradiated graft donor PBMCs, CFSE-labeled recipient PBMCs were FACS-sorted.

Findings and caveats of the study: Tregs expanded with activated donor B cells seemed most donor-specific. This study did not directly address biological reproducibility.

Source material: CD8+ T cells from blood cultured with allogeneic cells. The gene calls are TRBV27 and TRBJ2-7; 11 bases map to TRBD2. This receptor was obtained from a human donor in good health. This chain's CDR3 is CASSLTGTSGYEQYF. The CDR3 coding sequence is TGTGCCAGCAGTTTAACCGGGACTAGCGGCTACGAGCAGTACTTC.